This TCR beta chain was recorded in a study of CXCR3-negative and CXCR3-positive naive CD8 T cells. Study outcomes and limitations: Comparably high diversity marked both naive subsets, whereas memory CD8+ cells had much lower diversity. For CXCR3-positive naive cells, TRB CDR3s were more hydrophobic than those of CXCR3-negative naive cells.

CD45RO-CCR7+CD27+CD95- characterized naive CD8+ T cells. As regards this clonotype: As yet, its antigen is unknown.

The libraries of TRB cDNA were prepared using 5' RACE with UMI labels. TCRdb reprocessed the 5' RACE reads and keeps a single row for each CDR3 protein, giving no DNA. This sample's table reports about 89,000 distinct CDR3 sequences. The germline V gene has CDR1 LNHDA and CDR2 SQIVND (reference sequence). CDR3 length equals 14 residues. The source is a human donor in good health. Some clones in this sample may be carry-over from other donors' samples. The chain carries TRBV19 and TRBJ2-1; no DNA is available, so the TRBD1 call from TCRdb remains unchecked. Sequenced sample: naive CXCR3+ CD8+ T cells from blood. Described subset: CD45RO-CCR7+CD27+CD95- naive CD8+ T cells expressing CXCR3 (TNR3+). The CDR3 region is CASSIWDRDYEQFF. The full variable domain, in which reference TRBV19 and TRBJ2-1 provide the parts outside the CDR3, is DGGITQSPKYLFRKEGQNVTLSCEQNLNHDAMYWYRQDPGQGLRLIYYSQIVNDFQKGDIAEGYSVSREKKESFPLTVTSAQKNPTAFYLCASSIWDRDYEQFFGPGTRLTVL.